Reported below is one T cell receptor (beta chain). What it binds is not known. The germline CDR1 and CDR2 sequences are SGHRS and YFSETQ. The CDR3 runs 14 residues. V was pared by 0 bases and J by 0 bases, with 6 bases between. These data are taken from a study of Ad26.COV2.S vaccination and SARS-CoV-2 variants. Findings and limits, study-wide: Possible underestimation of total T cell responses by the TCR breadth and depth analyses was noted. Vaccine and placebo groups showed comparable non-spike TCR breadth. Placebo recipients trailed vaccine recipients in spike-specific TCR breadth. Substantial breadth was reported for post-vaccination spike-specific CD8+ and CD4+ T cells.

The data were produced by immunoSEQ multiplex PCR, yet TCRdb's version contains in-frame clones alone and is incomplete. The sample holds around 370,000 clones, 92% seen once. This specimen consisted of peripheral blood, obtained after recovery from COVID-19. This rearrangement joins TRBV5-1 to TRBJ1-1; D is unresolved. The sequence came from a human donor who had recovered from COVID-19. CDR3 DNA sequence: TGCGCCAGCAGCTTGGACTTGGTGAACACTGAAGCTTTCTTT. Its translation: CASSLDLVNTEAFF.